Below are 13 T cell receptor beta chains sequenced from a single sample in a study of T cell changes during pregnancy in multiple sclerosis. Method: immunoSEQ multiplex PCR; TCRdb's copy keeps in-frame clones and lacks some. This table has around 95,000 clones, approximately 90% appearing once. The sample here was peripheral blood, taken after pregnancy. Receptors originate from a female donor with multiple sclerosis, enrolled in a pregnancy study.

The chain has TRBV1 and TRBJ2-7; the table's D gene call, TRBD2, was not cross checked with the DNA. TRBV1 is an annotated pseudogene. The CDR3 consists of 17 residues. The CDR3: CTSSQSYSGRVTYEQYF. DNA of the CDR3: TGCACCAGCAGCCAATCATATAGCGGGAGGGTTACCTACGAGCAGTACTTC.

As DNA, the CDR3 is TGTGCCAGCAGGGACAGAAACTATGGCTACACCTTC. Amino acid sequence: CASRDRNYGYTF. The chain recombines TRBV6-1 with TRBJ1-2, with a weak D call TRBD1 (6 bases). This CDR3 is 12 amino acids long. CDR1 and CDR2 from the germline V gene are MNHNS and SASEGT. Deletions cut 6 bases from V and 2 bases from J, with 7 bases between.

The chain carries TRBV19 and TRBJ2-3; TRBD1 matches at 9 bases. Trimming took 6 bases from V and 0 from J; bases not matched to a gene: 4. This CDR3 has 15 amino acids. In germline, CDR1 is LNHDA, CDR2 SQIVND (reference sequence). This CDR3 reads CASRDRGHSTDTQYF. The CDR3 nucleotides read TGTGCCAGTAGGGACAGGGGCCATAGCACAGATACGCAGTATTTT.

Comment on this clone: The germline gene is not matched at one end of the junction; a read error may be the cause. This sequence joins TRBV5-4 and TRBJ1-1; TRBD1 might be the D (6 bases). Germline-derived CDR1 and CDR2 are SGHNT and YYREEE (reference sequence). The CDR3 has 13 amino acids. As DNA, the CDR3 is TGTGCCAGCAGTTTGGGACAACCTGAAGAAGCTTTCTTT. Amino acid sequence: CASSLGQPEEAFF.

The chain couples TRBV5-1 to TRBJ1-2, with no clear D. Germline V gives CDR1 SGHRS, CDR2 YFSETQ. The CDR3 is 14 amino acids. With 4 bases removed from V and 8 bases from J, the gap between germline ends came to 18 bases. CDR3 residues: CASSALDGLEGYTF. The CDR3 DNA follows: TGCGCCAGCAGCGCTCTCGACGGGTTGGAGGGCTACACCTTC.

The chain is built from TRBV25-1 and TRBJ1-5, with TRBD1 matching over 10 bases. This CDR3 spans 16 amino acids. V shed 1 base and J 5 bases; nucleotides not matched to a gene: 5. The germline gives CDR1 MGHDK, CDR2 SYGVNS. CDR3 in DNA: TGTGCCAGCAGTGAATTATTGACAGGGGGCGATCAGCCCCAGCATTTT. Translated: CASSELLTGGDQPQHF. Drawing the rest from reference TRBV25-1 and TRBJ1-5, the complete variable domain is EADIYQTPRYLVIGTGKKITLECSQTMGHDKMYWYQQDPGMELHLIHYSYGVNSTEKGDLSSESTVSRIRTEHFPLTLESARPSHTSQYLCASSELLTGGDQPQHFGDGTRLSIL.

This clone occurred a few times. The same CDR3 can be traced to other DNA sequences in this sample. This rearrangement joins TRBV18 to TRBJ2-7; TRBD1 matches 8 bases. The CDR3 runs to 13 residues. After removal of 2 bases from V and 6 bases from J, the junction contained 3 bases not matched to a gene. CDR1 and CDR2 from the germline V gene are KGHSH and LQKENI. This CDR3 is CASSPGTGREQYF. CDR3 in DNA: TGTGCCAGCTCACCAGGGACAGGACGCGAGCAGTACTTC.

The gene calls are TRBV7-9 and TRBJ2-1, with D possibly being TRBD2 (5 bases). The V gene's germline CDR1 is SEHNR and CDR2 FQNEAQ (reference sequence). This CDR3 is built from 15 residues. Trimming removed 3 bases from V and 2 bases from J, with 11 bases in between. In DNA form, the CDR3 reads TGTGCCAGCAGCTTCTGGCGGGCCACCTACAATGAGCAGTTCTTC. It codes for CASSFWRATYNEQFF. Full variable domain (missing parts from reference TRBV7-9 and TRBJ2-1): DTGVSQNPRHKITKRGQNVTFRCDPISEHNRLYWYRQTLGQGPEFLTYFQNEAQLEKSRLLSDRFSAERPKGSFSTLEIQRTEQGDSAMYLCASSFWRATYNEQFFGPGTRLTVL.

This CDR3 is CAWTHQGQTQYF. CDR3 DNA: TGTGCCTGGACTCACCAGGGCCAGACCCAGTACTTC. The chain combines TRBV30 with TRBJ2-5; tentative D call: TRBD1 (5 bases). The CDR3 length is 12 residues. V lost 4 bases and J lost 6, with 12 bases in between. The germline gives CDR1 GTSNPN, CDR2 SVGIG (reference sequence).

The CDR3 reads CASSPDSPVATNEKLFF. The CDR3 DNA sequence: TGTGCCAGCTCACCAGACAGCCCCGTTGCAACTAATGAAAAACTGTTTTTT. The V and J genes are TRBV18 and TRBJ1-4; D perhaps matches TRBD1 (5 bases). Germline V CDR1 and CDR2: KGHSH, LQKENI. This CDR3 is 17 amino acids long. V shed 2 bases and J shed 0 bases, with 13 bases lying between them.

The CDR3 DNA is TGTGCCAGCAAGTCAGGGGGGCGTTTCACAGATACGCAGTATTTT. Translated, it gives CASKSGGRFTDTQYF. The V call is TRBV2, the J call TRBJ2-3, with a possible D match to TRBD1 (7 bases). Trimming pared 7 bases from V and 2 bases from J, leaving 16 bases between. The CDR3 has 15 residues. Germline-derived CDR1 and CDR2 are SNHLY and FYNNEI. Using reference TRBV2 and TRBJ2-3 for the parts outside the CDR3, the full variable domain is EPEVTQTPSHQVTQMGQEVILRCVPISNHLYFYWYRQILGQKVEFLVSFYNNEISEKSEIFDDQFSVERPDGSNFTLKIRSTKLEDSAMYFCASKSGGRFTDTQYFGPGTRLTVL.

The rearrangement uses TRBV7-9 and TRBJ2-5, with D possibly being TRBD1 (6 bases). CDR3 length: 13 residues. The germline CDR1 and CDR2 sequences are SEHNR and FQNEAQ (reference sequence). V was shortened by 7 bases and J by 2 bases, with 11 bases between the two germline ends. The CDR3 loop is CASKWTAQETQYF. For the CDR3, the DNA is TGTGCCAGCAAATGGACAGCTCAAGAGACCCAGTACTTC.

The chain couples TRBV6-5 to TRBJ1-1; the D is unclear. The CDR3 is 13 residues long. Per germline, CDR1 MNHEY and CDR2 SVGAGI. Between the trimmed V and J ends, which lost 5 bases and 1 base, there was a span of 8 bases. The CDR3 reads CASSRLRNTEAFF. CDR3 in DNA: TGTGCCAGCAGTCGACTGAGGAACACTGAAGCTTTCTTT.